Below are 25 T cell receptor beta chains sequenced from a single sample in a study of a mutant IDH1 vaccine in newly diagnosed glioma. Using immunoSEQ multiplex PCR, the repertoire was profiled, and TCRdb retains in-frame clones only, with some absent. The table has tens of thousands of clones, just over 85% seen once. Described time point: baseline, week 1 (first vaccination visit). Treatment meaning: pre-vaccination baseline after standard-of-care therapy. Sequencing was performed on PBMCs, taken from a glioma patient treated with radiotherapy, temozolomide or both. The source is a man younger than 40 with glioma.

This chain joins TRBV6-1 and TRBJ1-5, with no clear D. This CDR3 has 15 residues. Trimming left V 6 bases short and J 2 bases short, with 14 bases between. The germline CDR1 and CDR2 sequences are MNHNS and SASEGT. CDR3 in amino acids: CASSSTATGNQPQHF. The DNA for the CDR3 is TGTGCCAGCAGCTCAACAGCGACGGGCAATCAGCCCCAGCATTTT.

This clone came up once. V is TRBV7-9 and J is TRBJ2-3; D is undetermined. The CDR3 totals 11 residues. Germline CDR1 and CDR2: SEHNR and FQNEAQ (reference sequence). V lost 7 bases and J 3 bases, leaving 5 bases between the germline ends. CDR3 nucleotides: TGTGCCAGCACAGGTACAGATACGCAGTATTTT. Protein sequence: CASTGTDTQYF. Supplemented by reference TRBV7-9 and TRBJ2-3, the full variable domain reads DTGVSQNPRHKITKRGQNVTFRCDPISEHNRLYWYRQTLGQGPEFLTYFQNEAQLEKSRLLSDRFSAERPKGSFSTLEIQRTEQGDSAMYLCASTGTDTQYFGPGTRLTVL.

The chain carries TRBV19 and TRBJ1-3; 7 positions match TRBD1. CDR1 is LNHDA and CDR2 is SQIVND in the germline V gene (reference sequence). Germline trimming cut 6 bases from V and 0 bases from J; bases unmatched to any gene: 2. The CDR3 has 14 amino acids. CDR3 residues: CASRDRSSGNTIYF. CDR3 nucleotide sequence: TGTGCCAGTAGGGACAGGAGCTCTGGAAACACCATATATTTT.

The chain joins TRBV18 to TRBJ2-7, with D hard to call. From germline, CDR1 is KGHSH and CDR2 LQKENI. The CDR3 consists of 16 residues. V shed 3 bases and J shed 2 bases, with 17 bases lying between them. The CDR3 here is CASSPPVLRMTYEQYF. The CDR3 nucleotides are TGTGCCAGCTCACCCCCCGTTCTACGTATGACCTACGAGCAGTACTTC.

This chain connects TRBV11-2 to TRBJ2-7; 8 nucleotides line up with TRBD1. The germline V gene has CDR1 SGHAT and CDR2 FQNNGV. This CDR3 spans 14 amino acids. With V trimmed by 1 base and J by 3 bases, 2 bases remained unmatched. Here the CDR3 reads CASSLAQGVYEQYF. In nucleotides, the CDR3 is TGTGCCAGCAGCTTAGCACAGGGGGTCTACGAGCAGTACTTC.

The gene calls are TRBV29-1 and TRBJ1-2, with 7 bases matching TRBD1. The ends lost 1 base at V and 6 bases at J; junction bases unmatched: 17. This CDR3 is built from 17 residues. Germline assignment: CDR1 SQVTM and CDR2 ANQGSEA. The CDR3, as DNA: TGCAGCGTTGAAGTGCATACGGAGGGACAGCTAAGGCATGGCTACACCTTC. Encoded protein: CSVEVHTEGQLRHGYTF.

The V call is TRBV30, the J call TRBJ2-1; D is unclear. V shed 5 bases and J shed 6 bases, with 11 bases lying between them. Germline CDR1 is GTSNPN and CDR2 is SVGIG (reference sequence). The CDR3 runs 12 residues. CDR3 coding DNA: TGTGCCTGGGTTGACATGGGCAATGAGCAGTTCTTC. Translation: CAWVDMGNEQFF.

The chain combines TRBV11-2 with TRBJ2-5, with D possibly matching TRBD2 (5 bases). The CDR3 runs to 16 residues. Trimming removed 5 bases at V and 2 bases at J, with 18 bases between. Germline V gene sequence: CDR1 SGHAT, CDR2 FQNNGV. The CDR3 nucleotides read TGTGCCAGCAGCGACACCTTCCGGGGTCTACAAGAGACCCAGTACTTC. This gives the protein CASSDTFRGLQETQYF.

The gene calls are TRBV10-1 and TRBJ1-1; a possible D gene is TRBD1 (5 bases). Between the trimmed V and J ends, which lost 6 bases and 1 base, there was a span of 12 bases. The CDR3 has 14 amino acids. Germline V gene lookup returns CDR1 WNHNN and CDR2 SYGVQD (reference sequence). CDR3 protein: CASRAGLTNTEAFF. The CDR3 DNA follows: TGCGCCAGCAGAGCGGGACTGACGAACACTGAAGCTTTCTTT.

This clone is labeled medium-sized. The chain is built from TRBV7-6 and TRBJ1-1, with TRBD1 identical over 8 bases. The V gene end was trimmed by 4 bases and the J gene end by 6 bases; junction bases not matched to a gene: 4. The CDR3 is 13 amino acids. The germline CDR1 and CDR2 sequences are SGHVS and FNYEAQ. CDR3 DNA sequence: TGTGCCAGCAGCTCCGTACAGGGGGCTGAAGCTTTCTTT. It codes for CASSSVQGAEAFF.

The chain couples TRBV4-2 to TRBJ2-5; no clear D. This CDR3 is 13 amino acids long. Germline assignment: CDR1 LGHNA and CDR2 YNFKEQ. The V gene lost 5 bases and the J gene lost 2 bases, with 9 bases spanning the gap. The chain's CDR3 is CASSTDWQETQYF. DNA of the CDR3: TGTGCCAGCAGCACCGACTGGCAAGAGACCCAGTACTTC.

The V call is TRBV5-8, the J call TRBJ1-5, with D maybe TRBD1 (5 bases). The CDR3 loop spans 17 amino acids. With 0 bases removed from V and 0 bases from J, the gap between germline ends came to 13 bases. Germline V gene data show CDR1 as SGHTS and CDR2 as YDEGEE. CDR3 coding DNA: TGTGCCAGCAGCTTGGCATCCAGGGCCTATAGCAATCAGCCCCAGCATTTT. Translated, it gives CASSLASRAYSNQPQHF.

The chain is built from TRBV5-5 and TRBJ1-1; D unclear. In germline, CDR1 is SGHKS, CDR2 YYEKEE (reference sequence). The V and J ends lost 1 base and 3 bases respectively, with 4 bases between them. The CDR3 has 12 residues. The CDR3 nucleotides are TGTGCCAGCAGCTTGCTAGACACTGAAGCTTTCTTT. As protein: CASSLLDTEAFF.

This sequence joins TRBV2 and TRBJ1-1; no reliable D call. CDR3 length equals 14 residues. Germline V CDR1 and CDR2: SNHLY, FYNNEI. V was cut by 2 bases and J by 1 base, with 8 bases left in between. CDR3 in DNA: TGTGCCAGCAGTGAATTTACCAAGAACACTGAAGCTTTCTTT. It specifies CASSEFTKNTEAFF.

This chain links TRBV2 with TRBJ1-2, with D perhaps TRBD1 (5 bases). CDR3 size: 14 residues. Per the germline V gene, CDR1 is SNHLY and CDR2 is FYNNEI. V was pared by 1 base and J by 2 bases, with 8 bases between. CDR3 protein: CASSEGQLNYGYTF. The CDR3 DNA reads as TGTGCCAGCAGTGAAGGACAGTTGAACTATGGCTACACCTTC.

The chain is built from TRBV4-1 and TRBJ1-5; D is possibly TRBD1 (5 bases). This CDR3 has 18 residues. V lost 7 bases and J lost 2, with 24 bases in between. CDR1 is MGHRA, CDR2 YSYEKL, per germline. CDR3 nucleotide sequence: TGCGCCAGCACCCCTGGGGGAGTCGGGAAGGAGGGCAATCAGCCCCAGCATTTT. Translation gives CASTPGGVGKEGNQPQHF.

This chain links TRBV29-1 with TRBJ2-7; D gene ambiguous. The V end lost 7 bases, the J end lost 2 bases, and 15 bases lay between the germline ends. Germline V gene sequence: CDR1 SQVTM, CDR2 ANQGSEA. The CDR3 has 13 residues. CDR3 region: CSAGPGPAYEQYF. The CDR3 DNA reads as TGCAGCGCCGGGCCAGGACCTGCCTACGAGCAGTACTTC.

The rearrangement uses TRBV7-5 and TRBJ1-1; TRBD1 is the table's D call, not checked against the DNA. TRBV7-5 is marked as a pseudogene. CDR3 length: 13 residues. This CDR3 is CASRGTVNTEAFF. The CDR3 nucleotides read TGTGCCAGCAGAGGGACAGTGAACACTGAAGCTTTCTTT.

This sequence joins TRBV6-1 and TRBJ1-2; D is possibly TRBD1 (6 bases). Germline V lookup: CDR1 MNHNS, CDR2 SASEGT. The CDR3 extends over 14 amino acids. Trimming left V 4 bases short and J 2 bases short, with 11 bases between. The CDR3 DNA is TGTGCCAGCAGTGTAGGACAGTTGAACTATGGCTACACCTTC. It codes for CASSVGQLNYGYTF.

The chain recombines TRBV19 with TRBJ2-7; D gene ambiguous. The V and J ends lost 1 base and 9 bases respectively, with 10 bases between them. The CDR3 has 12 residues. The germline V gene encodes CDR1 LNHDA and CDR2 SQIVND (reference sequence). This chain's CDR3 is CASSIVGNGQYF. CDR3 bases: TGTGCCAGTAGTATAGTTGGGAACGGGCAGTACTTC.

A remark on this clone: An end of the junction does not agree with germline; a read error may underlie this. The V gene is TRBV7-9, the J gene TRBJ1-1; no clear D gene. The CDR3 is 8 residues long. Germline values: CDR1 SEHNR, CDR2 FQNEAQ (reference sequence). Written as DNA, the CDR3 is TGTGCCAGCAGCAACAGAGATTTT. Its protein is CASSNRDF.

The chain is built from TRBV4-1 and TRBJ2-2, with 8 bases that match TRBD2. The CDR3 consists of 18 residues. Per germline, CDR1 MGHRA and CDR2 YSYEKL. V lost 0 bases to trimming and J lost 2 bases; unmatched junction nucleotides: 8. CDR3 sequence (DNA): TGCGCCAGCAGCCAAGATCGCGGGGGGCCACCTAACACCGGGGAGCTGTTTTTT. As protein: CASSQDRGGPPNTGELFF.

The V gene is TRBV29-1, the J gene TRBJ2-5; possible D gene TRBD1, 6 bases. V was shortened by 4 bases and J by 5 bases, with 11 bases between the two germline ends. From germline, CDR1 is SQVTM and CDR2 ANQGSEA. This CDR3 has 12 amino acids. CDR3 in DNA: TGCAGCGTTGGCAGGGGCTGGGAGACCCAGTACTTC. Amino acid sequence: CSVGRGWETQYF.

The chain recombines TRBV7-6 with TRBJ2-5; possible D gene TRBD1, 6 bases. V gave up 5 bases and J gave up 1 base, with 11 bases separating them. The CDR3 covers 14 residues. Germline V gene lookup returns CDR1 SGHVS and CDR2 FNYEAQ. The CDR3 reads CASSTQGLQETQYF. In nucleotides, the CDR3 is TGTGCCAGCAGCACCCAGGGGCTCCAAGAGACCCAGTACTTC.

The chain links TRBV11-3 to TRBJ2-5, with D perhaps matching TRBD1 or TRBD2 (6 bases each). Trimming took 5 bases from V and 3 from J, leaving 13 bases between them. Germline V CDR1 and CDR2: SGHNT, YENEEA. CDR3 length equals 14 residues. In DNA form, the CDR3 reads TGTGCCAGCAGCCTACCTAGGGGGGAAGAGACCCAGTACTTC. This translates into CASSLPRGEETQYF.